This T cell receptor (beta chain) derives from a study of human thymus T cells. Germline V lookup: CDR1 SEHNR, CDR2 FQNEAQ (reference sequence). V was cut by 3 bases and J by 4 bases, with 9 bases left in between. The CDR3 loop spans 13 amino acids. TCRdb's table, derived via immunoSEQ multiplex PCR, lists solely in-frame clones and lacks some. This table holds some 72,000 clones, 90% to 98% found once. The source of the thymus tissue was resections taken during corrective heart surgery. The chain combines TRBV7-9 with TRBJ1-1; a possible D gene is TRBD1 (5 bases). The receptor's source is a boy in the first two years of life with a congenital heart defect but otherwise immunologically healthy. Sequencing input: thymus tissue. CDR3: CASSFIGGTEAFF. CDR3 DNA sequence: TGTGCCAGCAGCTTTATCGGGGGCACTGAAGCTTTCTTT.